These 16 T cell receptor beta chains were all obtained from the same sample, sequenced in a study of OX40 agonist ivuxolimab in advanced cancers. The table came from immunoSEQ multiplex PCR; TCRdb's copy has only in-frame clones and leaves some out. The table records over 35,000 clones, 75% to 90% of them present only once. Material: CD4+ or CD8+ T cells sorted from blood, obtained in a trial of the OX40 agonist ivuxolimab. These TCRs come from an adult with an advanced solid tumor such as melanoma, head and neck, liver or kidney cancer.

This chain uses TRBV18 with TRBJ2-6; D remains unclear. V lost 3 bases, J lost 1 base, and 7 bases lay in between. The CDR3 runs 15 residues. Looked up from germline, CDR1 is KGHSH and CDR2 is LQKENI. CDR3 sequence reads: CASSPVSSGANVLTF. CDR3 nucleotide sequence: TGTGCCAGCTCACCGGTATCATCTGGGGCCAACGTCCTGACTTTC.

The CDR3 sequence: CASSLRTSGSGEQFF. CDR3 DNA sequence: TGTGCCAGCAGCCTGAGGACTAGCGGGAGCGGTGAGCAGTTCTTC. This chain connects TRBV7-8 to TRBJ2-1; 13 nucleotides match TRBD2. CDR1 and CDR2 from the germline V gene are SGHVS and FQNEAQ. This CDR3 contains 15 residues. V was clipped by 5 bases and J by 9 bases; unmatched bases: 7.

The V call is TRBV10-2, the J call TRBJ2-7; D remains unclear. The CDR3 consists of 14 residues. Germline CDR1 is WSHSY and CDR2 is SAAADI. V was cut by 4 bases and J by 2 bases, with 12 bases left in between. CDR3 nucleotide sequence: TGCGCCAGCAGTGGGTCCGGCAGTGCCTACGAGCAGTACTTC. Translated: CASSGSGSAYEQYF.

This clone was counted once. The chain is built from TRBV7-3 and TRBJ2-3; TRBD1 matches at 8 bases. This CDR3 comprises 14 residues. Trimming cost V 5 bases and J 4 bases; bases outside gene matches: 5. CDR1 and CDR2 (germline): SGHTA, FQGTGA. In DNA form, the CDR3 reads TGTGCCAGCAGCGCCGACAGGGGAGCAGATACGCAGTATTTT. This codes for CASSADRGADTQYF.

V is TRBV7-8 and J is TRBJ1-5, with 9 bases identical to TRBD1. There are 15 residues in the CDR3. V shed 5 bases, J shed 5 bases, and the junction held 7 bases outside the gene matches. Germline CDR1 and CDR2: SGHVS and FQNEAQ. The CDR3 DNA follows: TGTGCCAGCAGCCCCGACAGGGGGATGTATCAGCCCCAGCATTTT. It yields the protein CASSPDRGMYQPQHF.

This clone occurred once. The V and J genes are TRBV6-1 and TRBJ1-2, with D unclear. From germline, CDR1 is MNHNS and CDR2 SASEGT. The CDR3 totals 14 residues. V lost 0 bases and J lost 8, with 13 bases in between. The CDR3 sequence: CASSEALTLWGYTF. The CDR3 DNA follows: TGTGCCAGCAGTGAAGCGCTGACCCTTTGGGGCTACACCTTC.

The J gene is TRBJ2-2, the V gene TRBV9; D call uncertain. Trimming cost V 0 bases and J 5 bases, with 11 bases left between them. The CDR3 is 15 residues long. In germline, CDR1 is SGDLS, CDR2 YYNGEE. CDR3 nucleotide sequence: TGTGCCAGCAGCGTAGTGGGCAGACTTACCGGGGAGCTGTTTTTT. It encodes CASSVVGRLTGELFF.

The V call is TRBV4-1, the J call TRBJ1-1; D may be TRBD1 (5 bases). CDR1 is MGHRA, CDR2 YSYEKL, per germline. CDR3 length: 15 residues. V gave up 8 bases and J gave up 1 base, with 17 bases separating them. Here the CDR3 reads CASSNFGGSNTEAFF. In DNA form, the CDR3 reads TGCGCCAGCTCGAACTTTGGGGGGTCGAACACTGAAGCTTTCTTT.

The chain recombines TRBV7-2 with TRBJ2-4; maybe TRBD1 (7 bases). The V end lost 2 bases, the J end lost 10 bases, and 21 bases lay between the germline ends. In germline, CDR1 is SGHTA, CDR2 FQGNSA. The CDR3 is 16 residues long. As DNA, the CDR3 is TGTGCCAGCAGCTTACCCACCAGGGGGGAGCGGAGTATTCAGTACTTC. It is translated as CASSLPTRGERSIQYF.

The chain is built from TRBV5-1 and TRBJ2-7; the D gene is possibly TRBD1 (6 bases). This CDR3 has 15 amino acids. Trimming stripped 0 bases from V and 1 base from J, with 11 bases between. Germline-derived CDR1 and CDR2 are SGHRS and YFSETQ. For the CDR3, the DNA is TGCGCCAGCAGCTTGGTGGGTCAGGGGTCCTACGAGCAGTACTTC. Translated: CASSLVGQGSYEQYF.

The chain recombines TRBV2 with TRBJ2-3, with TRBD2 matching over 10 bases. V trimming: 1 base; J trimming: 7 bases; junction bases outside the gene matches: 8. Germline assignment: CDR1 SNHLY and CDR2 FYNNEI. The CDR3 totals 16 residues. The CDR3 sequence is CASSEEGLAGVNTQYF. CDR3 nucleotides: TGTGCCAGCAGTGAAGAAGGGCTAGCGGGAGTAAATACGCAGTATTTT.

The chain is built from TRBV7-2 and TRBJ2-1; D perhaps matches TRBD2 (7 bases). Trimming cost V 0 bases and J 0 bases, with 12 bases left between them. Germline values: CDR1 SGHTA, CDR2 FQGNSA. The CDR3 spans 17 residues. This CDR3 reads CASSLAFGGHSYNEQFF. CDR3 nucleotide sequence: TGTGCCAGCAGCTTAGCATTCGGGGGGCACTCCTACAATGAGCAGTTCTTC.

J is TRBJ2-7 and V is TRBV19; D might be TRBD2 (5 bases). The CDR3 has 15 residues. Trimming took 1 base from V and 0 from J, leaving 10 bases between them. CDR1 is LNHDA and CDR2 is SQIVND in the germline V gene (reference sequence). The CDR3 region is CASSIARGSSYEQYF. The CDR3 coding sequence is TGTGCCAGTAGTATAGCGCGAGGGTCCTCCTACGAGCAGTACTTC.

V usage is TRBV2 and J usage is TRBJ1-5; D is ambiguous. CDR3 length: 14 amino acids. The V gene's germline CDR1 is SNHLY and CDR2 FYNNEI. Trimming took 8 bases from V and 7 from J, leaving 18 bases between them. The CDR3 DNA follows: TGTGCCAGCGGCGCTGGGCAGCCCGGACAGCCCCAGCATTTT. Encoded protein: CASGAGQPGQPQHF.

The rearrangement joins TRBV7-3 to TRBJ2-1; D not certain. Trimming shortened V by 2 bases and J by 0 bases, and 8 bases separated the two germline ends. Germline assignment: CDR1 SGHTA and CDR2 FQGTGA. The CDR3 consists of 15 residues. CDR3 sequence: CASSLDWSSYNEQFF. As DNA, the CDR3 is TGTGCCAGCAGCTTAGACTGGAGCTCCTACAATGAGCAGTTCTTC.

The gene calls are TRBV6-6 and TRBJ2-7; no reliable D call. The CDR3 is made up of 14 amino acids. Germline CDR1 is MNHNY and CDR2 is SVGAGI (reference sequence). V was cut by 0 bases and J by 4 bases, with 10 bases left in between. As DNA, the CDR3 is TGTGCCAGCAGTTACTCGTCTTTGGGGTACGAGCAGTACTTC. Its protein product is CASSYSSLGYEQYF.